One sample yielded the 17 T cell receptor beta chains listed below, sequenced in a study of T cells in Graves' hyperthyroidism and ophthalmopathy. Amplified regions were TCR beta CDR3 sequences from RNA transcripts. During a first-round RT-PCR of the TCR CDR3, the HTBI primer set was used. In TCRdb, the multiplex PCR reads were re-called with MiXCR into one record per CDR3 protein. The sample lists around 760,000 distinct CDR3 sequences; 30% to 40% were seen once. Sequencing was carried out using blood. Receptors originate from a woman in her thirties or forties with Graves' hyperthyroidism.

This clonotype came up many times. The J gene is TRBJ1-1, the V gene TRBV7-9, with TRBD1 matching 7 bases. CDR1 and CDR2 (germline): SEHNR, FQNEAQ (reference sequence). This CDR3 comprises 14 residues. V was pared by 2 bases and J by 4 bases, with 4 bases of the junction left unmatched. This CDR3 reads CASSLTGDGTEAFF. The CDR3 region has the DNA TGTGCCAGCAGCTTAACAGGGGATGGCACTGAAGCTTTCTTT.

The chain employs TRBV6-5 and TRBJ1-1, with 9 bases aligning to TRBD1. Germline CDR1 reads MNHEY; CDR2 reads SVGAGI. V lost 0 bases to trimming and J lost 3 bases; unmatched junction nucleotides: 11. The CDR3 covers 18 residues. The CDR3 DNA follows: TGTGCCAGCAGTTACTCGAGTCCGGGACAGGGTGTTTACACTGAAGCTTTCTTT. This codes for CASSYSSPGQGVYTEAFF.

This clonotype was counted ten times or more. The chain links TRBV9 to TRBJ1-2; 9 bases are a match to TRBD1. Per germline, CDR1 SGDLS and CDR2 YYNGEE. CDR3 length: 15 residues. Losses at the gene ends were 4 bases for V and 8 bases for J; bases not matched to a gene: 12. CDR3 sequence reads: CASSPGLGQGWGYTF. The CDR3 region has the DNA TGTGCCAGCAGCCCCGGTCTGGGACAGGGTTGGGGCTACACCTTC. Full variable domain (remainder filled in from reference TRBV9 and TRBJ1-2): DSGVTQTPKHLITATGQRVTLRCSPRSGDLSVYWYQQSLDQGLQFLIQYYNGEERAKGNILERFSAQQFPDLHSELNLSSLELGDSALYFCASSPGLGQGWGYTFGSGTRLTVV.

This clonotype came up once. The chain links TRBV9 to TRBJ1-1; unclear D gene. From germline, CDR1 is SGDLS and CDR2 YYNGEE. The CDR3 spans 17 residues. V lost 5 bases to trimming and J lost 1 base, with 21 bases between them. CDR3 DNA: TGTGCCAGCAGAGTTGGTGTTGTAGGACCCCCGAACACTGAAGCTTTCTTT. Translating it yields CASRVGVVGPPNTEAFF.

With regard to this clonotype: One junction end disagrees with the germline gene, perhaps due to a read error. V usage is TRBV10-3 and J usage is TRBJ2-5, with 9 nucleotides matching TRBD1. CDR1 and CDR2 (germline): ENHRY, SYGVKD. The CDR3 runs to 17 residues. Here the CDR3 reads CAISNGDRENGQETRYF. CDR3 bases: TGTGCCATCAGTAACGGGGACAGGGAGAACGGGCAAGAGACCCGGTACTTC.

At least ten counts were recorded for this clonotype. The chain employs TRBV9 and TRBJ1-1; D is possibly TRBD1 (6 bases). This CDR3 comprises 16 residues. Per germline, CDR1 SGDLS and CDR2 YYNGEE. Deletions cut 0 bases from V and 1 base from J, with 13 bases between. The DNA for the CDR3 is TGTGCCAGCAGCGTAGTCCCGACAGGACCGAACACTGAAGCTTTCTTT. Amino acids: CASSVVPTGPNTEAFF. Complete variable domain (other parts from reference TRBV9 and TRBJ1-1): DSGVTQTPKHLITATGQRVTLRCSPRSGDLSVYWYQQSLDQGLQFLIQYYNGEERAKGNILERFSAQQFPDLHSELNLSSLELGDSALYFCASSVVPTGPNTEAFFGQGTRLTVV.

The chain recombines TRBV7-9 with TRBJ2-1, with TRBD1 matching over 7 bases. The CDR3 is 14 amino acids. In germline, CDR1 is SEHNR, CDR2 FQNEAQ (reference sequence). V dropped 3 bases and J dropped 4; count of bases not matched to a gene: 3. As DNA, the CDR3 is TGTGCCAGCAGCTTTCGACAGGGATACAATGAGCAGTTCTTC. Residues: CASSFRQGYNEQFF.

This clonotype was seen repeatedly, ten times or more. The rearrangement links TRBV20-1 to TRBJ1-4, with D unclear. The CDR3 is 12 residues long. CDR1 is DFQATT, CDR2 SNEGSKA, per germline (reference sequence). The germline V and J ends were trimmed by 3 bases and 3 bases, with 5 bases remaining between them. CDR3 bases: TGCAGTGCTAGGGGTTCTAATGAAAAACTGTTTTTT. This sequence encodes CSARGSNEKLFF.

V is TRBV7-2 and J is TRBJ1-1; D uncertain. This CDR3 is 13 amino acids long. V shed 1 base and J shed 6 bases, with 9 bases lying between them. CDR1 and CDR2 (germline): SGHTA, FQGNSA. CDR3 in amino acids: CASSLDRVAEAFF. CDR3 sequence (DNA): TGTGCCAGCAGCTTAGATAGGGTGGCTGAAGCTTTCTTT.

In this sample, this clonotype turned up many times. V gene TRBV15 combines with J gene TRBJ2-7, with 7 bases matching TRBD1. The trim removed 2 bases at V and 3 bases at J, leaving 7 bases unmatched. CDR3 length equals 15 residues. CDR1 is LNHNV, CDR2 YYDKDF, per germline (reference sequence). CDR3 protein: CATSRPGTDIYEQYF. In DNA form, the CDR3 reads TGTGCCACCAGCAGACCCGGGACAGACATCTACGAGCAGTACTTC.

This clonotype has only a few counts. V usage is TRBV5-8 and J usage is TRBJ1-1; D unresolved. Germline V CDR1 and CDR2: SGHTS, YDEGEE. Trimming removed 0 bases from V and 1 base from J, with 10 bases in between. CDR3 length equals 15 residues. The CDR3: CASSLGQTANTEAFF. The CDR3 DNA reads TGTGCCAGCAGCTTGGGACAAACAGCGAACACTGAAGCTTTCTTT.

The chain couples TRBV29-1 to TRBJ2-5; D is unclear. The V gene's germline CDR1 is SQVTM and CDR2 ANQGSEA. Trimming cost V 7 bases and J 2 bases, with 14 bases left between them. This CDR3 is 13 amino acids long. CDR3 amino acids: CSGTGYVQETQYF. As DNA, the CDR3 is TGCAGCGGTACCGGGTACGTGCAAGAGACCCAGTACTTC. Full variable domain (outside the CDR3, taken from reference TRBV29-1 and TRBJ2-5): SAVISQKPSRDICQRGTSLTIQCQVDSQVTMMFWYRQQPGQSLTLIATANQGSEATYESGFVIDKFPISRPNLTFSTLTVSNMSPEDSSIYLCSGTGYVQETQYFGPGTRLLVL.

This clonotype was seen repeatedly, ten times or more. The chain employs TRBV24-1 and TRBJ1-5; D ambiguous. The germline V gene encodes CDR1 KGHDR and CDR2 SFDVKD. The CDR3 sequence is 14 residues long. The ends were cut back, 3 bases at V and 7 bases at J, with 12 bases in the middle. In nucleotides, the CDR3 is TGTGCCACCAGTGATCCCTCCTCCGGGCAGCCCCAGCATTTT. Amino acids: CATSDPSSGQPQHF.

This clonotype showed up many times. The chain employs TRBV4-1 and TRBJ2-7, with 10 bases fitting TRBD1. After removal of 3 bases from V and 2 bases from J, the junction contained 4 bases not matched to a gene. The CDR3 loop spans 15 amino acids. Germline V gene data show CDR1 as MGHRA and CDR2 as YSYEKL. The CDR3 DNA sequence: TGCGCCAGCAGCCAGGTTGGACAGGGGGCCTACGAGCAGTACTTC. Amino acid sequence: CASSQVGQGAYEQYF.

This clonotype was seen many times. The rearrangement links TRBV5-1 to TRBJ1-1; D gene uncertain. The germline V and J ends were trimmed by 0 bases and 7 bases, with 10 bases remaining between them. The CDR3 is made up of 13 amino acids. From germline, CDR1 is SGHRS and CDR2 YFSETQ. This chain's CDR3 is CASSLVGPVEAFF. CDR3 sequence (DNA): TGCGCCAGCAGCTTGGTCGGGCCGGTTGAAGCTTTCTTT.

The CDR3 reads CASSLGYKENTEAFF. Written as DNA, the CDR3 is TGCGCCAGCAGCTTGGGTTACAAGGAGAACACTGAAGCTTTCTTT. The chain couples TRBV5-1 to TRBJ1-1; no clear D gene. V was clipped by 0 bases and J by 1 base, with 10 bases between them. CDR1 is SGHRS and CDR2 is YFSETQ in the germline V gene. This CDR3 comprises 15 residues.

The CDR3, as DNA: TGTGCCAGCAGTATAGGGACGGAGTACTCCTATAATTCACCCCTCCACTTT. Amino acid sequence: CASSIGTEYSYNSPLHF. The rearrangement links TRBV11-2 to TRBJ1-6, with D possibly being TRBD1 (5 bases). CDR1 and CDR2 (germline): SGHAT, FQNNGV. The CDR3 sequence is 17 residues long. Deletions cut 6 bases from V and 0 bases from J, with 15 bases between.